Detailed here is one T cell receptor (beta chain). Antigen: not known. The data are from a study of coeliac disease. Study-wide context: Coeliac patients had newly diagnosed active disease, refractory type I disease, or gluten-free diet control.

Using immunoSEQ multiplex PCR, the repertoire was profiled, and TCRdb retains in-frame clones only, with some absent. This table holds about 2,200 clones, roughly 62% found once. Study-level points and caveats: Largely private TRB repertoires meant most sequences were sample-unique. Published gliadin-specific TRB sequences appeared in about 50% of the 18 coeliac samples, 1 of 6 controls.

The sequenced sample was lamina propria lymphocytes from the gut. This clonotype was sampled from a woman aged 25 to 39 with active celiac disease.

CDR3 protein: CASSDQDRRVGGNTIYF. CDR3 sequence (DNA): TGTGCCAGCAGCGATCAGGACAGGCGCGTTGGGGGAAACACCATATATTTT. The genes are TRBV9 and TRBJ1-3; 7 bases match TRBD1. With V trimmed by 3 bases and J by 4 bases, 13 bases remained unmatched. The CDR3 consists of 17 residues. Germline-derived CDR1 and CDR2 are SGDLS and YYNGEE.